This section outlines one T cell receptor beta chain sequence together with its context. Its antigen is not yet known. No clone much larger than this one lies a single base away; base qualities are absent. This specimen belongs to a study of cytomegalovirus exposure and HLA in healthy donors (dated 2017 in TCRdb). For the wider study: According to a later analysis, the 120 or so validation repertoires were produced on the same platform as the roughly 700 repertoires of the first cohort. The study was designed to test whether signatures of past pathogen exposure could be identified by cataloging public T cell receptors. Besides the first cohort of 550 to 750 subjects, a separate validation cohort made up of over a hundred different subjects was used. To predict cytomegalovirus infection status, the study brought together high-throughput TCR immunosequencing, statistical association of individual TCRs with disease status, and machine learning. Results the study describes overall, beyond this receptor: All 120 or so repertoires were used to score co-occurrence in the validation cohort in a later analysis, because that analysis had no HLA typing for the cohort. While some public TCRs were present in many individuals, most TCR sequences turned up only very rarely across donors. The authors suggested that the approach could potentially be extended to other disease states and immunological phenotypes. The classifier was reported to diagnose cytomegalovirus status with high specificity and sensitivity in both the original cohort and the validation cohort. The study listed 164 TCR beta chains as associated with cytomegalovirus. A later analysis found that TCRs clustered in the first cohort also tended to co-occur in the 120 validation repertoires, with 94% of cluster scores above 0. In vitro tests confirmed that a few of the cytomegalovirus-associated TCR beta chains recognize cytomegalovirus antigens.

The method behind the library was the immunoSEQ multiplex PCR assay. From the authors' description of their analysis: A statistical classification framework was developed to diagnose cytomegalovirus status using the catalog of TCR beta chain sequences. In its TCRdb copy, this immuneACCESS table keeps in-frame sequences only and misses some clones. Where compared with another copy, unresolved V genes explain less than half of these, and the others have no known cause. V and J calls and clone size are as listed in that table; D and trimming were resolved from the DNA. The sample table holds about 98,000 clones, of which about 83% were seen once. Of the sample, 3% to 4.5% is held by the ten largest clones. Ends trimmed: V by 0 bases, J by 2 bases; bases unmatched to a gene: 9. From the germline V gene, CDR1 is SGHRS and CDR2 is YFSETQ. The CDR3 sequence holds 17 residues, the cysteine and phenylalanine included. Just CDR3 DNA is preserved here, 51 bases in frame from base 1.

The donors were included in the validation cohort of over a hundred subjects, a group kept apart from the approximately 700-subject first cohort. The TCR sequence derives from a woman between 25 and 40 years old in good health and CMV-seronegative. This chain joins TRBV5-1 to TRBJ2-3, and 7 junction bases match TRBD2. Sample: PBMCs. In nucleotides, the sequence is TGCGCCAGCAGCTTGGGACTACTAGCGTCCTTCACAGATACGCAGTATTTT. The translation is CASSLGLLASFTDTQYF.